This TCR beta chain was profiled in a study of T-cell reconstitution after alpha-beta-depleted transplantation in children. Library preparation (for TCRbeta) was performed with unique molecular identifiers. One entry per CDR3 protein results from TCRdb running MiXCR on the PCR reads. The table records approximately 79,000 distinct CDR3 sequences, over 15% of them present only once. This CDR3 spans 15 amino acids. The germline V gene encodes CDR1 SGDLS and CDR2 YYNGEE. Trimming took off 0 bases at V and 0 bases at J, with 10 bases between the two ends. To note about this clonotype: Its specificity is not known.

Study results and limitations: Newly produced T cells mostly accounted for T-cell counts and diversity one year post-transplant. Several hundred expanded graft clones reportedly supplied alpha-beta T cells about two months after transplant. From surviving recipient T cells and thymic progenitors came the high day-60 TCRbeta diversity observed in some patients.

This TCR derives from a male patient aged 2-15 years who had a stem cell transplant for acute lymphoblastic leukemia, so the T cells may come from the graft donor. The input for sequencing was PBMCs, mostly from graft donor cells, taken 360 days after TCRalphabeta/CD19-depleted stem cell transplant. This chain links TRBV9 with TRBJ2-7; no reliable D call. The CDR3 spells CASSVEENGSYEQYF. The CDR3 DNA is TGTGCCAGCAGCGTAGAAGAGAATGGCTCCTACGAGCAGTACTTC.